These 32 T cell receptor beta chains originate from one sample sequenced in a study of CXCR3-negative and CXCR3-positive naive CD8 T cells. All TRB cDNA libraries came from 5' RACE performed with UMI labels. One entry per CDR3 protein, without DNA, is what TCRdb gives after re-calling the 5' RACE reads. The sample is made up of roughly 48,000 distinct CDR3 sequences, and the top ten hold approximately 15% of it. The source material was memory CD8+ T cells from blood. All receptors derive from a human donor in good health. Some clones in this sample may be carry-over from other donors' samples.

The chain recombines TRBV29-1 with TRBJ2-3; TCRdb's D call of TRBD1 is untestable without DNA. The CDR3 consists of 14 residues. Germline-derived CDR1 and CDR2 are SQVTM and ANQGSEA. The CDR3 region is CSVFGGVLTDTQYF.

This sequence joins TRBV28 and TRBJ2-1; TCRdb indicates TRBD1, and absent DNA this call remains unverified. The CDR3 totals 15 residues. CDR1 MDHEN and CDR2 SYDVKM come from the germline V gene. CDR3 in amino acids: CASSRPFRRYNEQFF.

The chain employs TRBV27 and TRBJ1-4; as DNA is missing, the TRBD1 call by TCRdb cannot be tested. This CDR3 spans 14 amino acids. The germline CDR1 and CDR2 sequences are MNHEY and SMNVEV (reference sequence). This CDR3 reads CASRETGGEEKLFF. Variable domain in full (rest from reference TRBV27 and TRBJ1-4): EAQVTQNPRYLITVTGKKLTVTCSQNMNHEYMSWYRQDPGLGLRQIYYSMNVEVTDKGDVPEGYKVSRKEKRNFPLILESPSPNQTSLYFCASRETGGEEKLFFGSGTQLSVL.

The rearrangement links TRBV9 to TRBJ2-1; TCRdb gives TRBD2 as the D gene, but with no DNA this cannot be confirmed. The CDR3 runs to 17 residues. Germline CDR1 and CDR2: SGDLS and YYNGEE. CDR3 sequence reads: CASSEPRTSGGAEEQFF.

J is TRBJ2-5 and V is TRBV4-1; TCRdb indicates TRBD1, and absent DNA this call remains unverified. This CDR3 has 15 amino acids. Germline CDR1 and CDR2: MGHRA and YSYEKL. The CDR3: CASSQSPRPGETQYF.

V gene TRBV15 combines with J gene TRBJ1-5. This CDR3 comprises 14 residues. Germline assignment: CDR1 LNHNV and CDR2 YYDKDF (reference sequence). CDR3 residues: CATVREGSNQPQHF.

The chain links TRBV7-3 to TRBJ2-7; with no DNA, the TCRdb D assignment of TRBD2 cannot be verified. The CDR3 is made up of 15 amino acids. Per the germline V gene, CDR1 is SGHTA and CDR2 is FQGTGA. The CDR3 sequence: CASSLGPAGAYEQYF.

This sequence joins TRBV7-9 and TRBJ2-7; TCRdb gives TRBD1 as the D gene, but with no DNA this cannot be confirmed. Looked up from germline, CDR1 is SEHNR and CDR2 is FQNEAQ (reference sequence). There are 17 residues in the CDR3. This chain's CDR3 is CASSLARDIGSSYEQYF.

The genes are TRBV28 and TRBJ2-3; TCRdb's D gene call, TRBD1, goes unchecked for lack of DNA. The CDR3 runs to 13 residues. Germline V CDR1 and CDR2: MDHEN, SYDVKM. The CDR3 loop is CASSLSPADTQYF.

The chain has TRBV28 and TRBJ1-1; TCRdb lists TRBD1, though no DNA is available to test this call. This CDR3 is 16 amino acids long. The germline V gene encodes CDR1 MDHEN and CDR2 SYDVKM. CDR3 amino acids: CASSLPFDRENTEAFF.

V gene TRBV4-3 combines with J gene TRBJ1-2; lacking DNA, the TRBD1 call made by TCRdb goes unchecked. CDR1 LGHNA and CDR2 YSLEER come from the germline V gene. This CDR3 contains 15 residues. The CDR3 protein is CASSHGTGANYGYTF.

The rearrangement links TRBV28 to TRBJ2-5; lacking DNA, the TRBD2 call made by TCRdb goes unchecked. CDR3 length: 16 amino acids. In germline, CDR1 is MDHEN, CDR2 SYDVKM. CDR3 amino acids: CASSNLAGALQETQYF.

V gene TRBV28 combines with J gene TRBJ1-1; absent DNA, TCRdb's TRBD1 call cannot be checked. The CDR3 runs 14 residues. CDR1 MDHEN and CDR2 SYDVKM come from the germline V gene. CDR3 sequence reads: CASSRDRPNTEAFF.

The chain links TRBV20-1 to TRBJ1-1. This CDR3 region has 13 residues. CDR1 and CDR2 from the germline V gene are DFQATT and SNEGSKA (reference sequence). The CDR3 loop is CSASTGTVTEAFF.

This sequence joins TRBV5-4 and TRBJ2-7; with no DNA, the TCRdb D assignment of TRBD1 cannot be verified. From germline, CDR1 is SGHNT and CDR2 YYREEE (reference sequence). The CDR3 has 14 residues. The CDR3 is CASSNPSGDTEQYF.

The CDR3 protein is CASSQGATSSFEQYF. This sequence joins TRBV4-3 and TRBJ2-7. CDR1 LGHNA and CDR2 YSLEER come from the germline V gene. This CDR3 is 15 amino acids long.

This CDR3 reads CASSSLNYGYTF. The rearrangement joins TRBV11-2 to TRBJ1-2. The CDR3 is 12 amino acids. In germline, CDR1 is SGHAT, CDR2 FQNNGV.

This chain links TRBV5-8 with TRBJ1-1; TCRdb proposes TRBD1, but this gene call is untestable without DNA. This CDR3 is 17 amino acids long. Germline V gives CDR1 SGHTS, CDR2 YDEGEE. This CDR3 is CASSLPTGNGLNTEAFF.

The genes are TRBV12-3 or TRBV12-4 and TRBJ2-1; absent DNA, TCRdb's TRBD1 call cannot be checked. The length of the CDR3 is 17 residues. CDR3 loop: CASSPGGESGAYNEQFF.

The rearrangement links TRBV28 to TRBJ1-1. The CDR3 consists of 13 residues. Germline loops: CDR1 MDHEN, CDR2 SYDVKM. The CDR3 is CASTLIVNTEAFF.

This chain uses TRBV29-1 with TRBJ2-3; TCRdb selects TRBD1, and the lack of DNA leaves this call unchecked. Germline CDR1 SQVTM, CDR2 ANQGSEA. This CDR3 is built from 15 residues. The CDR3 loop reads CSVEGLAPGTDTQYF.

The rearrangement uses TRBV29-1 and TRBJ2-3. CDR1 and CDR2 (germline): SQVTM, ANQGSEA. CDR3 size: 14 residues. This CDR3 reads CSVEDLADTDTQYF.

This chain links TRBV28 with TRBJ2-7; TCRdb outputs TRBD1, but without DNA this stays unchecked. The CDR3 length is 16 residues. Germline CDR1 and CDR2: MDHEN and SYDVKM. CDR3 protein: CASSLFVFGQRCEQYF.

This CDR3 is CASSHLQDNYGYTF. The chain joins TRBV5-6 to TRBJ1-2; TCRdb names TRBD1, which stays unverified in the absence of DNA. This CDR3 has 14 residues. Per germline, CDR1 SGHDT and CDR2 YYEEEE.

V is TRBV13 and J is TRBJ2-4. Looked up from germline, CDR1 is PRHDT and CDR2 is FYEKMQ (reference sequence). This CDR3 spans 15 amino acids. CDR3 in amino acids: CASSLSSPSKNIQYF.

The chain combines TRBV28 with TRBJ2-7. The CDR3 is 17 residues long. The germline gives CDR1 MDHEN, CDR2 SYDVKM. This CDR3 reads CASSTLPRGGNSYEQYF.

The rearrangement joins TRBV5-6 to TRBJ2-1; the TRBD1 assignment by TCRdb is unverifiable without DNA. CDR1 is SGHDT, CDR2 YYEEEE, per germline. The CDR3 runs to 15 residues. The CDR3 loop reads CAGSSPRNFDNEQFF.

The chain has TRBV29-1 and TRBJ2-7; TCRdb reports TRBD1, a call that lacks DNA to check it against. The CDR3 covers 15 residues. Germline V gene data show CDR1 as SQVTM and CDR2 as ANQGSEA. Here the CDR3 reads CSVGSDSAGTYEQYF.

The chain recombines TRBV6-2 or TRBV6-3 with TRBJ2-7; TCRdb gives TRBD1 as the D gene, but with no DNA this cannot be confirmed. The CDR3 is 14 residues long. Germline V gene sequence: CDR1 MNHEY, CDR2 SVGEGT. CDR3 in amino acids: CASSYTTGADEQYF.

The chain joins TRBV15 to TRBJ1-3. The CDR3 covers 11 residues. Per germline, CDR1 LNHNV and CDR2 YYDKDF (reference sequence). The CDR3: CATSRDGTIYF.

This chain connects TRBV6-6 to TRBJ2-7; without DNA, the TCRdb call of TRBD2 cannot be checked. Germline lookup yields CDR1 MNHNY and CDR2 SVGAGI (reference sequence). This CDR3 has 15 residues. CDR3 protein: CASSYGGSQSYEQYF.

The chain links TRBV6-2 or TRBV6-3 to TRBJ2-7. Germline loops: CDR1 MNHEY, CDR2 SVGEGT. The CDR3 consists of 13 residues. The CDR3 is CASSYSNGDEQYF.